The TCR beta chain under discussion was sequenced for a study of control samples from healthy donors and cancer patients. This clone appeared a single time. Generated by immunoSEQ multiplex PCR, the TCRdb table keeps only in-frame clones and is missing some. The table includes over 150,000 clones, 85% to 95% detected once. The sample taken for sequencing was blood. This TCR derives from a man in his forties or fifties in good health.

The CDR3 bases are TGCGCCAGCAGCTTGGCCGGGACAGACTATGGCTACACCTTC. This codes for CASSLAGTDYGYTF. The rearrangement uses TRBV5-1 and TRBJ1-2, with 7 bases that match TRBD1. This CDR3 contains 14 residues. From germline, CDR1 is SGHRS and CDR2 YFSETQ. With 0 bases clipped from V and 3 bases from J, the junction kept 2 bases outside the gene matches.